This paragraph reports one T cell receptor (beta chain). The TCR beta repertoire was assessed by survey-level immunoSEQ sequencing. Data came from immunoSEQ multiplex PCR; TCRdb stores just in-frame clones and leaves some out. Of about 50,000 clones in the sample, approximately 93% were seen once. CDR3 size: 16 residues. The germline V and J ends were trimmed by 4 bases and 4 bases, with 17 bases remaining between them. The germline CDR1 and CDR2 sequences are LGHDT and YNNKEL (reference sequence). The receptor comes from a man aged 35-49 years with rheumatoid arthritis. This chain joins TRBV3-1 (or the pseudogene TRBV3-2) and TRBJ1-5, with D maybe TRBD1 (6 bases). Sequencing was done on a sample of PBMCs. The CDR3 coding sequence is TGTGCCAGCAGCCCTAGGGGGATATCGCCGAATCAGCCCCAGCATTTT. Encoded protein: CASSPRGISPNQPQHF.